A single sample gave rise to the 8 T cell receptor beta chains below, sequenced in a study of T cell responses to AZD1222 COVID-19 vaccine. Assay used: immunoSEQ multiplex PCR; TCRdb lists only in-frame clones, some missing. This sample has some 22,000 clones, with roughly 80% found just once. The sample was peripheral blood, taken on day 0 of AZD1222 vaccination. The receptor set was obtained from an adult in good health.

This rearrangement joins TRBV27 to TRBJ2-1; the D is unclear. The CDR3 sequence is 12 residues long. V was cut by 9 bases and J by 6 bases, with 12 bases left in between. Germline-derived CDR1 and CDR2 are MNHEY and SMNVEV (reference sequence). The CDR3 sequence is CASSSFGNEQFF. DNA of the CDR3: TGTGCCAGTTCATCATTCGGCAATGAGCAGTTCTTC.

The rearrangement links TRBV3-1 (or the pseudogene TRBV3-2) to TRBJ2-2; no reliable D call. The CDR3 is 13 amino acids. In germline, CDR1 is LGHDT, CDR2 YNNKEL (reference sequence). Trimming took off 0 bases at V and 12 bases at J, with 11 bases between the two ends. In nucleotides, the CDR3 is TGTGCCAGCAGCCAAGACGTCGAGAGGAAGCTGTTTTTT. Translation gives CASSQDVERKLFF.

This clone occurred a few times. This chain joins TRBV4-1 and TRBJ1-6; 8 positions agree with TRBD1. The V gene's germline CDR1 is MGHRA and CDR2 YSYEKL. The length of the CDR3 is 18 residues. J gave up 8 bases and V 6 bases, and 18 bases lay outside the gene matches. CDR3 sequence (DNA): TGCGCCAGCAGTCCCGACCCGACAGGGGCATACGGGGATTCACCCCTCCACTTT. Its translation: CASSPDPTGAYGDSPLHF.

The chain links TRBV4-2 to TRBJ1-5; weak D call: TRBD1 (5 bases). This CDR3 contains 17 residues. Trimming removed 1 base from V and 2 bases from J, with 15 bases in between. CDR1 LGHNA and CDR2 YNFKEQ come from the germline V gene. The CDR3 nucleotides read TGTGCCAGCAGCCAAGGAGGGGCAGGGTCGGGCAATCAGCCCCAGCATTTT. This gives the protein CASSQGGAGSGNQPQHF.

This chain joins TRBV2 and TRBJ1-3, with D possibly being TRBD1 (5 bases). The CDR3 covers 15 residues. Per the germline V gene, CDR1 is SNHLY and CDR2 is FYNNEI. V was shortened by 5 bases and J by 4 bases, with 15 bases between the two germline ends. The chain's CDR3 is CASSPSGTSGNTIYF. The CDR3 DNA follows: TGTGCCAGCAGTCCCTCCGGGACCTCAGGAAACACCATATATTTT.

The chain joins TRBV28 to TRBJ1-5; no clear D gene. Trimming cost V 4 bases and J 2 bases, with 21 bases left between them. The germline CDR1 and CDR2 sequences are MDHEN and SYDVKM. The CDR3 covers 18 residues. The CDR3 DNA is TGTGCCAGCAGTTCCCGGGTGGTTTGGGGAGTCGGCAATCAGCCCCAGCATTTT. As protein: CASSSRVVWGVGNQPQHF.

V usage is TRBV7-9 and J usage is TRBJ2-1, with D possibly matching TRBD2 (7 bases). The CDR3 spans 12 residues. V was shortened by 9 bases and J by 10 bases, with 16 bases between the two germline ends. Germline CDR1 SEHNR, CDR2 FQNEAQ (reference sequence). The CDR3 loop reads CASRGGGEEQFF. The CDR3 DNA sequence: TGTGCCAGTAGGGGGGGAGGTGAGGAGCAGTTCTTC.

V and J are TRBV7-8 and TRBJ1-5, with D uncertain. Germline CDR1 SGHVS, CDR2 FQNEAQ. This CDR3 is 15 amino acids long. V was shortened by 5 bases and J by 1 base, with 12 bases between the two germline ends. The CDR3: CASSPVEVSNQPQHF. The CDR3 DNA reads TGTGCCAGCAGCCCGGTAGAAGTGAGCAATCAGCCCCAGCATTTT. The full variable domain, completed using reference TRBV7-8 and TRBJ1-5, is GAGVSQSPRYKVAKRGQDVALRCDPISGHVSLFWYQQALGQGPEFLTYFQNEAQLDKSGLPSDRFFAERPEGSVSTLKIQRTQQEDSAVYLCASSPVEVSNQPQHFGDGTRLSIL.